This TCR beta chain was identified in a study of blood T cell repertoires in COVID-19. CDR3 length: 13 residues. Germline CDR1 reads LNHDA; CDR2 reads SQIVND (reference sequence). Trimming took 5 bases from V and 6 from J; bases not matched to a gene: 4. Repertoires were generated with immunoSEQ multiplex PCR, while TCRdb's copy carries only in-frame clones and drops some. There are around 200,000 clones in the sample; roughly 80% occur only once, and 15% to 20% lies in the top ten. The rearrangement links TRBV19 to TRBJ1-5; 7 positions match TRBD1. The sequenced sample consisted of peripheral blood. The source is a woman of 80 years or more with active or convalescent COVID-19. The CDR3 sequence: CASSATGPQPQHF. DNA for the CDR3: TGTGCCAGTAGTGCGACAGGGCCTCAGCCCCAGCATTTT.